The sequence of this T cell receptor beta chain was determined in a study of cytomegalovirus exposure and HLA in healthy donors. PCR used 60 Vbeta primers and 13 Jbeta primers. Measured with immunoSEQ multiplex PCR; TCRdb has only the in-frame clones, and not every one. The profile shows 95,000 to 150,000 clones, less than 90% of them singletons. The source is a man aged 18 to 30 in good health and CMV-seropositive. Material for sequencing was PBMCs.

CDR3: CASSLGQGLYEQYF. For the CDR3, the DNA is TGCGCCAGCAGCTTGGGGCAGGGATTATACGAGCAGTACTTC. The chain combines TRBV5-1 with TRBJ2-7; D is perhaps TRBD1 (5 bases). The CDR3 covers 14 residues. Trimming stripped 0 bases from V and 4 bases from J, with 11 bases between. Looked up from germline, CDR1 is SGHRS and CDR2 is YFSETQ.